The 23 T cell receptor beta chains below were found in one sample sequenced in a study of cytomegalovirus exposure and HLA in healthy donors. The PCR made use of 60 Vbeta and 13 Jbeta primers. TCRdb's copy holds only in-frame clones and misses some; the assay was immunoSEQ multiplex PCR. Of a few hundred thousand clones listed, approximately 80% were seen once; the top ten hold around 3%. The sample consisted of PBMCs. The receptor set was obtained from a young man in good health and CMV-seronegative.

This clone showed up just a few times. J is TRBJ1-4 and V is TRBV9, with 7 bases fitting TRBD1. The CDR3 totals 15 residues. V gave up 0 bases and J gave up 5 bases; unmatched junction bases: 4. CDR1 SGDLS and CDR2 YYNGEE come from the germline V gene. This chain's CDR3 is CASSVGPGGNEKLFF. The CDR3 nucleotides read TGTGCCAGCAGCGTAGGTCCAGGGGGAAATGAAAAACTGTTTTTT. Drawing the rest from reference TRBV9 and TRBJ1-4, the complete variable domain is DSGVTQTPKHLITATGQRVTLRCSPRSGDLSVYWYQQSLDQGLQFLIQYYNGEERAKGNILERFSAQQFPDLHSELNLSSLELGDSALYFCASSVGPGGNEKLFFGSGTQLSVL.

The chain employs TRBV5-6 and TRBJ1-6; D not resolved. Germline CDR1 is SGHDT and CDR2 is YYEEEE. Trimming left V 3 bases short and J 0 bases short, with 7 bases between. The CDR3 spans 15 residues. The CDR3 loop is CASSSGISYNSPLHF. CDR3 DNA: TGTGCCAGCAGCTCGGGAATCTCCTATAATTCACCCCTCCACTTT.

The table lists this clone with a few counts. This chain uses TRBV6-1 with TRBJ2-2, with 7 bases aligning to TRBD1. This CDR3 is 13 amino acids long. Trimming took 7 bases from V and 5 from J; bases not matched to a gene: 4. In germline, CDR1 is MNHNS, CDR2 SASEGT. DNA of the CDR3: TGTGCCAGCACCTACAGGGGTACCGGGGAGCTGTTTTTT. Protein sequence: CASTYRGTGELFF.

The chain carries TRBV6-5 and TRBJ2-2; D is uncertain. The germline gives CDR1 MNHEY, CDR2 SVGAGI. The CDR3 spans 16 residues. V was shortened by 2 bases and J by 4 bases, with 14 bases between the two germline ends. The DNA for the CDR3 is TGTGCCAGCAGTTACACCCGGTTCGGGTCCACCGGGGAGCTGTTTTTT. This gives the protein CASSYTRFGSTGELFF.

The chain couples TRBV19 to TRBJ2-7; 9 bases map to TRBD1. CDR1 is LNHDA and CDR2 is SQIVND in the germline V gene (reference sequence). This CDR3 is 15 amino acids long. The V segment lost 5 bases and the J segment 2 bases; nucleotides outside the gene matches: 7. CDR3 DNA: TGTGCCAGTAGTCCCCAGGACAGGGGAACCTACGAGCAGTACTTC. Amino acid sequence: CASSPQDRGTYEQYF.

The chain uses TRBV27 and TRBJ2-7; the D gene is possibly TRBD1 (6 bases). This CDR3 comprises 13 residues. The V end was cut by 4 bases, the J end by 2 bases, with 9 bases between. The germline CDR1 and CDR2 sequences are MNHEY and SMNVEV (reference sequence). CDR3 DNA: TGTGCCAGCAGTTCCGGACAGCCCTACGAGCAGTACTTC. It translates to CASSSGQPYEQYF.

Note on this clone: The identical CDR3 is also encoded by other nucleotide sequences in the sample. This chain connects TRBV7-9 to TRBJ1-6, with 10 bases identical to TRBD1. CDR3 size: 16 residues. Germline trimming cut 3 bases from V and 3 bases from J; bases unmatched to any gene: 2. Germline-derived CDR1 and CDR2 are SEHNR and FQNEAQ (reference sequence). The CDR3: CASSLGQGFYNSPLHF. The CDR3 DNA reads as TGTGCCAGCAGCTTGGGACAGGGGTTCTATAATTCACCCCTCCACTTT.

The table lists this clone with a few counts. The chain is built from TRBV7-2 and TRBJ2-2; 12 nucleotides agree with TRBD2. Germline values: CDR1 SGHTA, CDR2 FQGNSA. Trimming removed 10 bases from V and 2 bases from J; junction bases left unmatched: 8. CDR3 length equals 16 residues. Here the CDR3 reads CANGASGGANTGELFF. The DNA of the CDR3 is TGTGCCAACGGGGCTAGCGGGGGGGCCAACACCGGGGAGCTGTTTTTT.

The rearrangement uses TRBV2 and TRBJ2-2; tentative D call: TRBD1 (6 bases). This CDR3 region has 15 residues. Germline CDR1 is SNHLY and CDR2 is FYNNEI. The germline V and J ends were trimmed by 0 bases and 4 bases, with 9 bases remaining between them. The CDR3 coding sequence is TGTGCCAGCAGTGAAGCCAGGGGTGGCACCGGGGAGCTGTTTTTT. It translates to CASSEARGGTGELFF.

The chain joins TRBV6-5 to TRBJ2-5, with TRBD2 identical over 10 bases. The CDR3 consists of 15 residues. Germline V lookup: CDR1 MNHEY, CDR2 SVGAGI. J lost 5 bases, V lost 2 bases, and 5 bases had no gene match. In nucleotides, the CDR3 is TGTGCCAGCAGTTACGTAGCGGGGGGTTCGGAGACCCAGTACTTC. This sequence encodes CASSYVAGGSETQYF.

The chain uses TRBV2 and TRBJ2-1; 7 nucleotides agree with TRBD2. With 1 base clipped from V and 2 bases from J, the junction kept 5 bases outside the gene matches. Germline V CDR1 and CDR2: SNHLY, FYNNEI. This CDR3 spans 16 amino acids. The CDR3 sequence is CASSEEGGGAYNEQFF. In DNA form, the CDR3 reads TGTGCCAGCAGTGAAGAAGGTGGGGGGGCCTACAATGAGCAGTTCTTC.

The chain recombines TRBV10-1 with TRBJ1-2; D is perhaps TRBD1 (6 bases). CDR1 WNHNN and CDR2 SYGVQD come from the germline V gene (reference sequence). The CDR3 spans 21 residues. Trimming removed 6 bases at V and 9 bases at J, with 41 bases between. This CDR3 reads CASSVTRPGASRPISCRRYTF. In nucleotides, the CDR3 is TGCGCCAGCAGCGTAACTCGCCCAGGGGCCTCTCGCCCAATTTCTTGTCGGCGCTACACCTTC.

The V call is TRBV7-2, the J call TRBJ2-3; tentatively, D is TRBD1 (6 bases). CDR1 is SGHTA, CDR2 FQGNSA, per germline. The CDR3 covers 16 residues. V gave up 1 base and J gave up 0 bases, with 11 bases separating them. CDR3: CASSLGSGVSTDTQYF. DNA for the CDR3: TGTGCCAGCAGCTTAGGGTCAGGGGTGAGCACAGATACGCAGTATTTT. Variable domain in full (rest from reference TRBV7-2 and TRBJ2-3): GAGVSQSPSNKVTEKGKDVELRCDPISGHTALYWYRQSLGQGLEFLIYFQGNSAPDKSGLPSDRFSAERTGGSVSTLTIQRTQQEDSAVYLCASSLGSGVSTDTQYFGPGTRLTVL.

J is TRBJ1-2 and V is TRBV4-3; D gene ambiguous. Germline V lookup: CDR1 LGHNA, CDR2 YSLEER. The CDR3 contains 16 residues. Trimming took 0 bases from V and 8 from J, leaving 19 bases between them. CDR3 nucleotide sequence: TGCGCCAGCAGCCAAGATTTCGGGGTAAAGATGGCCGGCTACACCTTC. Its translation: CASSQDFGVKMAGYTF.

The J gene is TRBJ2-1, the V gene TRBV28; D remains unclear. The germline V gene has CDR1 MDHEN and CDR2 SYDVKM. The CDR3 totals 14 residues. The V end was cut by 2 bases, the J end by 1 base, with 6 bases between. Written as DNA, the CDR3 is TGTGCCAGCAGTTTAGGGCAATCCTACAATGAGCAGTTCTTC. It is translated as CASSLGQSYNEQFF.

The rearrangement links TRBV19 to TRBJ1-4, with 9 bases fitting TRBD1. J gave up 5 bases and V 5 bases, and 6 bases lay outside the gene matches. CDR1 is LNHDA and CDR2 is SQIVND in the germline V gene (reference sequence). This CDR3 has 15 residues. DNA of the CDR3: TGTGCCAGTAGTTCGACCGGGACAGGGAATGAAAAACTGTTTTTT. Its translation is CASSSTGTGNEKLFF.

The genes are TRBV13 and TRBJ2-7, with 10 bases that match TRBD1. With V trimmed by 2 bases and J by 7 bases, 5 bases remained unmatched. CDR3 length equals 14 residues. Germline CDR1 and CDR2: PRHDT and FYEKMQ (reference sequence). The CDR3 sequence is CASSLRQGAREQYF. The CDR3 DNA follows: TGTGCCAGCAGCTTAAGACAGGGGGCGCGGGAGCAGTACTTC.

The chain uses TRBV6-5 and TRBJ2-2, with D uncertain. Looked up from germline, CDR1 is MNHEY and CDR2 is SVGAGI. Trimming shortened V by 4 bases and J by 0 bases, and 9 bases separated the two germline ends. The CDR3 has 15 residues. The CDR3 loop reads CASSSRTANTGELFF. CDR3 DNA: TGTGCCAGCAGTTCCCGAACAGCGAACACCGGGGAGCTGTTTTTT.

This clone was detected only once. The gene calls are TRBV7-3 and TRBJ1-2; D unresolved. The V end was cut by 0 bases, the J end by 3 bases, with 11 bases between. This CDR3 contains 15 residues. Germline-derived CDR1 and CDR2 are SGHTA and FQGTGA. In DNA form, the CDR3 reads TGTGCCAGCAGCTTAACTGGGCCAGGCGACTATGGCTACACCTTC. Its protein product is CASSLTGPGDYGYTF. Full variable domain (outside the CDR3, taken from reference TRBV7-3 and TRBJ1-2): GAGVSQTPSNKVTEKGKYVELRCDPISGHTALYWYRQSLGQGPEFLIYFQGTGAADDSGLPNDRFFAVRPEGSVSTLKIQRTERGDSAVYLCASSLTGPGDYGYTFGSGTRLTVV.

The rearrangement uses TRBV2 and TRBJ1-1, with D possibly being TRBD1 (6 bases). The CDR3 length is 16 residues. V lost 5 bases and J 0 bases, leaving 16 bases between the germline ends. Germline assignment: CDR1 SNHLY and CDR2 FYNNEI. The CDR3 loop is CASSYSRTDMNTEAFF. The CDR3 DNA is TGTGCCAGCAGTTATTCGCGGACAGACATGAACACTGAAGCTTTCTTT.

The chain joins TRBV4-1 to TRBJ1-6; D might be TRBD1 (6 bases). Trimming took 1 base from V and 5 from J, leaving 18 bases between them. The CDR3 loop spans 18 amino acids. The V gene's germline CDR1 is MGHRA and CDR2 YSYEKL. CDR3 loop: CASSQGPGGAGNNSPLHF. The CDR3 nucleotides are TGCGCCAGCAGCCAAGGCCCCGGGGGGGCGGGGAATAATTCACCCCTCCACTTT.

J is TRBJ2-1 and V is TRBV4-2; 10 nucleotides line up with TRBD2. Germline lookup yields CDR1 LGHNA and CDR2 YNFKEQ. This CDR3 is 19 amino acids long. V shed 5 bases, J shed 5 bases, and the junction held 18 bases outside the gene matches. The CDR3 DNA is TGTGCCAGCAGCTACAAGATAACCCTCATAGCGGGGGGTAACAATGAGCAGTTCTTC. It translates to CASSYKITLIAGGNNEQFF.

The CDR3, as DNA: TGTGCCAGCAGGGGGACAGGGACGGGGGGGGAGCTGTTTTTT. Its translation is CASRGTGTGGELFF. This chain uses TRBV6-5 with TRBJ2-2; 9 bases agree with TRBD1. The V gene end was trimmed by 6 bases and the J gene end by 8 bases; junction bases not matched to a gene: 7. Germline loops: CDR1 MNHEY, CDR2 SVGAGI. The CDR3 loop spans 14 amino acids.